This TCR beta chain was sequenced during a study of shared clonotypes between healthy human individuals. Points on this clone: Its target is not known.

Terminally differentiated effector memory CD45RA+ cells were excluded by CCR7 positive selection of CD45RO-negative cells. Clones were sequenced by immunoSEQ multiplex PCR, and TCRdb holds only the in-frame ones, with some missing. The profile shows about 750,000 clones, over 90% of them singletons. General study results and limits: The low donor count limited represented genetic and exposure-history diversity. It was observed that approximately 5% of naive CD4 clonotypes were shared across four donors.

The CDR3 has 11 residues. Germline V gene data show CDR1 as SEHNR and CDR2 as FQNEAQ (reference sequence). V lost 8 bases and J 8 bases, leaving 12 bases between the germline ends. The material sequenced was naive CD8+ T cells sorted from blood. V is TRBV7-9 and J is TRBJ1-2, with a tentative D call TRBD1 (6 bases). The TCR sequence derives from a man aged 25-40 years in good health. The CDR3 is CASSGTQGYTF. The CDR3 DNA reads TGTGCCAGCTCCGGGACACAAGGCTACACCTTC.